Sequencing of this TCR beta chain was carried out in a study of blood T cell repertoires in COVID-19. CDR1 is SGHDN and CDR2 is FVKESK in the germline V gene. The CDR3 has 16 amino acids. Germline trimming cut 1 base from V and 8 bases from J; bases unmatched to any gene: 13. Profiling relied on immunoSEQ multiplex PCR, and the TCRdb table lists in-frame clones only, not all of them. This sample yields about 70,000 clones, of which 86% are seen a single time; approximately 16% belongs to the top ten. The chain has TRBV14 and TRBJ1-2, with 7 bases lining up with TRBD1. The clonotype originates from a man aged 40-55 years with COVID-19, enrolled during active disease. Sequencing input: peripheral blood. In DNA, the CDR3 is TGTGCCAGCAGCCAAGTTGCAGGGCCACAGGGGAGCGGCTACACCTTC. Translated, it gives CASSQVAGPQGSGYTF.